This T cell receptor (beta chain) was sequenced in a study of ipilimumab plus nivolumab after autologous stem cell transplantation. Across the study: A median of about eight nivolumab and about five ipilimumab doses were given.

The repertoire was sequenced with immunoSEQ multiplex PCR; TCRdb's copy has only in-frame clones and lacks some. The sample lists approximately 84,000 clones; more than 80% were seen once. Ipilimumab, 1 mg/kg, started 14 to 28 days after autologous transplant. V was cut by 3 bases and J by 2 bases, with 12 bases left in between. The CDR3 sequence is 15 residues long. Per the germline V gene, CDR1 is LGHNA and CDR2 is YNFKEQ. The source was PBMCs, collected in a trial of ipilimumab plus nivolumab as post-transplant consolidation. The TCR originated in a male donor with diffuse large B-cell lymphoma. This chain connects TRBV4-2 to TRBJ2-3; perhaps TRBD2 as D (7 bases). CDR3 protein: CASSHGGAPTDTQYF. The CDR3 DNA sequence: TGTGCCAGCAGCCATGGGGGGGCCCCCACAGATACGCAGTATTTT.